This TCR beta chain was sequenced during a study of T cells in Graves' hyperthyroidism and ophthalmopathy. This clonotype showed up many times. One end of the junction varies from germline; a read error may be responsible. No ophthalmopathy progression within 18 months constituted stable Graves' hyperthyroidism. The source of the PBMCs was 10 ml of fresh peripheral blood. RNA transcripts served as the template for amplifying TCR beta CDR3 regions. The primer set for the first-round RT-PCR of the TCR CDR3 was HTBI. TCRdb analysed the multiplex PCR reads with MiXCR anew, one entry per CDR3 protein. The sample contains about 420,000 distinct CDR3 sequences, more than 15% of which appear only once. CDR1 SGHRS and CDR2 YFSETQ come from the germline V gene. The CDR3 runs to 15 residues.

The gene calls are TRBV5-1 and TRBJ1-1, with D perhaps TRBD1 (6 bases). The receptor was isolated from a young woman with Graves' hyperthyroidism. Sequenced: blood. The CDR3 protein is CASNLDRPLATEAFF. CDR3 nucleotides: TGCGCCAGCAACTTGGACAGACCTTTAGCGACTGAAGCTTTCTTT.